This T cell receptor beta chain was identified during a study of OX40 agonist ivuxolimab in advanced cancers. Study as a whole: In this trial design, patients received ivuxolimab intravenously at 0.01 to 10 mg/kg every 2 weeks. Points from the study as a whole: Antigen targets of the expanded peripheral T cells went undetermined. The study found among the lowest clonal expansion in partial responders at 0.1-3.0 mg/kg. At doses 0.1 to 3.0 mg/kg, CD4+ and CD8+ clones expanded.

TCRdb keeps only in-frame clones here, not all; method: immunoSEQ multiplex PCR. This sample has 35,000 to 55,000 clones; roughly four fifths occur once, and the top ten carry 2% to 2.5%. CDR1 and CDR2 from the germline V gene are MNHNS and SASEGT. This CDR3 has 18 residues. The trim removed 2 bases at V and 4 bases at J, leaving 6 bases unmatched. Note on this clone: Its antigen is unknown.

The sequenced sample was CD4+ or CD8+ T cells sorted from blood, obtained in a trial of the OX40 agonist ivuxolimab. This chain connects TRBV6-1 to TRBJ2-1; 15 nucleotides line up with TRBD2. The source of this sequence is an adult with an advanced solid tumor such as melanoma, head and neck, liver or kidney cancer. The CDR3 sequence is CASSERTSGRAGYNEQFF. The CDR3, as DNA: TGTGCCAGCAGTGAAAGGACTAGCGGGAGGGCCGGGTACAATGAGCAGTTCTTC.